These 14 T cell receptor beta chains were sequenced from one sample in a study of T cell responses to AZD1222 COVID-19 vaccine. Sequenced by immunoSEQ multiplex PCR; TCRdb stores in-frame clones only, minus some. The data contain about 130,000 clones, 92% of them singletons. This material consisted of peripheral blood, taken 28 days after the second AZD1222 dose. The origin of the receptors is an adult who received the AZD1222 COVID-19 vaccine.

The chain employs TRBV24-1 and TRBJ1-2; D is undetermined. The CDR3 has 15 residues. V lost 5 bases and J 8 bases, leaving 20 bases between the germline ends. Looked up from germline, CDR1 is KGHDR and CDR2 is SFDVKD. CDR3: CATSGSSVPVYGYTF. CDR3 DNA: TGTGCCACCAGTGGAAGTTCGGTACCGGTATACGGCTACACCTTC.

The rearrangement links TRBV11-2 to TRBJ1-6; 7 bases match TRBD1. CDR1 and CDR2 from the germline V gene are SGHAT and FQNNGV. This CDR3 comprises 13 residues. V was clipped by 0 bases and J by 11 bases; unmatched bases: 1. CDR3 protein: CASSLDQGAPLHF. CDR3 nucleotides: TGTGCCAGCAGCTTAGACCAGGGGGCACCCCTCCACTTT.

The chain recombines TRBV5-4 with TRBJ2-1; 7 bases map to TRBD2. With V trimmed by 7 bases and J by 0 bases, 13 bases remained unmatched. The length of the CDR3 is 17 residues. The germline V gene has CDR1 SGHNT and CDR2 YYREEE (reference sequence). The CDR3 region is CASRPHGGRGSYNEQFF. In DNA form, the CDR3 reads TGTGCCAGCCGCCCGCATGGCGGGAGAGGCTCCTACAATGAGCAGTTCTTC.

The J gene is TRBJ2-3, the V gene TRBV6-6, with 9 bases aligning to TRBD2. J gave up 2 bases and V 7 bases, and 4 bases lay outside the gene matches. CDR3 size: 14 residues. CDR1 and CDR2 (germline): MNHNY, SVGAGI (reference sequence). The DNA of the CDR3 is TGTGCCAGCAAGGCGGGGGGGGACACAGATACGCAGTATTTT. It encodes CASKAGGDTDTQYF.

The chain has TRBV7-8 and TRBJ1-2, with 7 bases identical to TRBD1. The CDR3 spans 17 residues. The ends lost 3 bases at V and 2 bases at J; junction bases unmatched: 12. Germline V gives CDR1 SGHVS, CDR2 FQNEAQ. CDR3 sequence: CASSLRTGTVGNYGYTF. CDR3 in DNA: TGTGCCAGCAGCTTGCGAACGGGGACAGTTGGCAACTATGGCTACACCTTC. The variable domain in full, with the rest retrieved from reference TRBV7-8 and TRBJ1-2, is GAGVSQSPRYKVAKRGQDVALRCDPISGHVSLFWYQQALGQGPEFLTYFQNEAQLDKSGLPSDRFFAERPEGSVSTLKIQRTQQEDSAVYLCASSLRTGTVGNYGYTFGSGTRLTVV.

The V and J genes are TRBV7-2 and TRBJ2-7, with 7 bases aligning to TRBD2. The V gene end was trimmed by 3 bases and the J gene end by 4 bases; junction bases not matched to a gene: 3. This CDR3 has 13 residues. Germline V gives CDR1 SGHTA, CDR2 FQGNSA. As DNA, the CDR3 is TGTGCCAGCAGCTTGGGGAGGGAGTACGAGCAGTACTTC. Its translation: CASSLGREYEQYF.

This clone was seen a single time. This chain connects TRBV19 to TRBJ2-5; 14 positions agree with TRBD2. This CDR3 has 16 amino acids. Germline values: CDR1 LNHDA, CDR2 SQIVND (reference sequence). After removal of 3 bases from V and 4 bases from J, the junction contained 4 bases not matched to a gene. The CDR3 DNA reads TGTGCCAGTAGTATGACTAGCGGGAGGGTGGGAGAGACCCAGTACTTC. Translating it yields CASSMTSGRVGETQYF.

V is TRBV28 and J is TRBJ2-7, with 9 bases matching TRBD2. The CDR3 has 17 residues. CDR1 MDHEN and CDR2 SYDVKM come from the germline V gene. The V segment lost 2 bases and the J segment 2 bases; nucleotides outside the gene matches: 10. The CDR3 bases are TGTGCCAGCAGTTTAAATGTCTGGCGGGGGGGGACCTACGAGCAGTACTTC. This translates into CASSLNVWRGGTYEQYF.

The chain combines TRBV7-6 with TRBJ1-4; D may be TRBD1 (6 bases). The CDR3 length is 15 residues. The germline CDR1 and CDR2 sequences are SGHVS and FNYEAQ. V lost 3 bases to trimming and J lost 3 bases, with 11 bases between them. The CDR3 region has the DNA TGTGCCAGCAGCTTTCTTACAGGGTCTAATGAAAAACTGTTTTTT. This encodes CASSFLTGSNEKLFF.

This clone was detected once. The genes are TRBV29-1 and TRBJ1-2; TRBD1 is a possible D gene (6 bases). The V and J ends lost 7 bases and 8 bases respectively, with 20 bases between them. Per the germline V gene, CDR1 is SQVTM and CDR2 is ANQGSEA. CDR3 length: 13 residues. Written as DNA, the CDR3 is TGCAGCGCCCTAAACAGGGCACGGTGGGGCTACACCTTC. It translates to CSALNRARWGYTF. Using reference TRBV29-1 and TRBJ1-2 for the parts outside the CDR3, the full variable domain is SAVISQKPSRDICQRGTSLTIQCQVDSQVTMMFWYRQQPGQSLTLIATANQGSEATYESGFVIDKFPISRPNLTFSTLTVSNMSPEDSSIYLCSALNRARWGYTFGSGTRLTVV.

The gene calls are TRBV5-6 and TRBJ2-3; no firm D call. The CDR3 length is 15 residues. V lost 0 bases and J 1 base, leaving 9 bases between the germline ends. Germline values: CDR1 SGHDT, CDR2 YYEEEE. CDR3 in DNA: TGTGCCAGCAGCTTGGCGGTCTTTGGCACAGATACGCAGTATTTT. This sequence encodes CASSLAVFGTDTQYF.

The V call is TRBV12-3 or TRBV12-4, the J call TRBJ1-1; tentative D call: TRBD1 (5 bases). This CDR3 is 13 amino acids long. V was pared by 5 bases and J by 0 bases, with 7 bases between. CDR3 nucleotides: TGTGCCAGCAGTCCGACAGTGAACACTGAAGCTTTCTTT. Its protein is CASSPTVNTEAFF.

The chain is built from TRBV19 and TRBJ1-5; possible D gene TRBD1, 5 bases. The CDR3 contains 15 residues. CDR1 and CDR2 (germline): LNHDA, SQIVND (reference sequence). The germline V and J ends were trimmed by 5 bases and 5 bases, with 16 bases remaining between them. The CDR3 region has the DNA TGTGCCAGTAGTCCTATGGGGGGTCCTGATCAGCCCCAGCATTTT. It encodes CASSPMGGPDQPQHF.

V and J are TRBV7-8 and TRBJ1-4; D is undetermined. This CDR3 spans 15 amino acids. CDR1 SGHVS and CDR2 FQNEAQ come from the germline V gene. V lost 0 bases, J lost 5 bases, and 10 bases lay in between. This CDR3 reads CASSLAARENEKLFF. The CDR3 DNA reads TGTGCCAGCAGCTTAGCCGCTCGAGAGAATGAAAAACTGTTTTTT.